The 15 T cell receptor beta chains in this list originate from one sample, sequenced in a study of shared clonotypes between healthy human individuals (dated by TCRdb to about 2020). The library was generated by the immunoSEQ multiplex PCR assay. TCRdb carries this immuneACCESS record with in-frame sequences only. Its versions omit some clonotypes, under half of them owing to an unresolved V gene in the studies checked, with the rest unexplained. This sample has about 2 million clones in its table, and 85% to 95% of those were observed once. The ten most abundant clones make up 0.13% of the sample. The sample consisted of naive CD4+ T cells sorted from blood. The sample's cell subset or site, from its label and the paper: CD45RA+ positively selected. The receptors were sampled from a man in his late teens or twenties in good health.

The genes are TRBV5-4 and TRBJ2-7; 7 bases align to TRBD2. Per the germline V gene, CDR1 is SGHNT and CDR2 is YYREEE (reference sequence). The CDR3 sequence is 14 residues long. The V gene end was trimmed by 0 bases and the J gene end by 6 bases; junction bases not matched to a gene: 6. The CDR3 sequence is CASSLGEGLGEQYF. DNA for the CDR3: TGTGCCAGCAGCTTGGGGGAGGGTTTGGGCGAGCAGTACTTC.

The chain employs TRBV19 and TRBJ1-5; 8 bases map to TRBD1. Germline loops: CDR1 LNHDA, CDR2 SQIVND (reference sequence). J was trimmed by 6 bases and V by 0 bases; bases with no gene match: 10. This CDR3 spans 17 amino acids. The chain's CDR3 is CASSIEGIGQGGQPQHF. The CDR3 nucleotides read TGTGCCAGTAGTATAGAAGGGATCGGACAGGGAGGTCAGCCCCAGCATTTT.

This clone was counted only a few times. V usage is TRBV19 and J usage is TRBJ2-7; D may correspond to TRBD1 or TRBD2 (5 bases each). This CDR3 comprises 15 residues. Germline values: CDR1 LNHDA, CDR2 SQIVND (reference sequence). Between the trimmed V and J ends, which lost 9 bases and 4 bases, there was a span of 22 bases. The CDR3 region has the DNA TGTGCCAGACAGAAAAGGACAACGAGGGAATACGAGCAGTACTTC. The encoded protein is CARQKRTTREYEQYF.

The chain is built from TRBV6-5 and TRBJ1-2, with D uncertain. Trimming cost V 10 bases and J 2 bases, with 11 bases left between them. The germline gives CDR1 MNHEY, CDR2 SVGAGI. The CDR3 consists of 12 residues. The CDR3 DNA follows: TGTGCCAACCGTACCCCGAACTATGGCTACACCTTC. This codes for CANRTPNYGYTF.

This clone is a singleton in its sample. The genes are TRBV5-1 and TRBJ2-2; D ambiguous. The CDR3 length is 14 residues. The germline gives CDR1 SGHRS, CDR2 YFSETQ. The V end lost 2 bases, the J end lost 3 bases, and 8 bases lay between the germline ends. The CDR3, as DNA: TGCGCCAGCAGCTTCGGGCACTACACCGGGGAGCTGTTTTTT. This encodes CASSFGHYTGELFF.

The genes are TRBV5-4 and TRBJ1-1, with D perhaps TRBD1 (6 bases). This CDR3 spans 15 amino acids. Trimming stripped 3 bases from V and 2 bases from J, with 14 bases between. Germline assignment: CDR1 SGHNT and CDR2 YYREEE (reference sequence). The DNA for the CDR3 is TGTGCCAGCAGCTCCCCGGGGGCTTCAAACACTGAAGCTTTCTTT. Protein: CASSSPGASNTEAFF.

CDR3 amino acids: CASSPAGASGEKLFF. DNA for the CDR3: TGTGCCAGCAGCCCCGCGGGGGCCTCGGGTGAAAAACTGTTTTTT. This rearrangement joins TRBV2 to TRBJ1-4, with D possibly being TRBD1 (6 bases). V lost 6 bases and J lost 7, with 18 bases in between. Germline V gene lookup returns CDR1 SNHLY and CDR2 FYNNEI. The CDR3 extends over 15 amino acids.

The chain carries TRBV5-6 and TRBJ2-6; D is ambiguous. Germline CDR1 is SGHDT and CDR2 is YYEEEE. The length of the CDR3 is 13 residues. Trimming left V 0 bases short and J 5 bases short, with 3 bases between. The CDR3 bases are TGTGCCAGCAGCTTGGGTCGGGCCAACGTCCTGACTTTC. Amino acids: CASSLGRANVLTF.

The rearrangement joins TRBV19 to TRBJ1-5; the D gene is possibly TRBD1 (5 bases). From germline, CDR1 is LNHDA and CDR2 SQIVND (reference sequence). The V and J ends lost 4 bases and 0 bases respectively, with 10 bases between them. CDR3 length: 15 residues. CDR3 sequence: CASSTWGLSNQPQHF. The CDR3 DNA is TGTGCCAGTAGTACGTGGGGCCTTAGCAATCAGCCCCAGCATTTT.

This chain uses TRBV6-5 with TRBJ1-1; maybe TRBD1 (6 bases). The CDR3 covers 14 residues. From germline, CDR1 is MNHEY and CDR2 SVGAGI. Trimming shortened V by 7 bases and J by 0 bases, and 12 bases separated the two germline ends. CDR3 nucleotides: TGTGCCAGCAAGCGCAGGGGCATGAACACTGAAGCTTTCTTT. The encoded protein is CASKRRGMNTEAFF.

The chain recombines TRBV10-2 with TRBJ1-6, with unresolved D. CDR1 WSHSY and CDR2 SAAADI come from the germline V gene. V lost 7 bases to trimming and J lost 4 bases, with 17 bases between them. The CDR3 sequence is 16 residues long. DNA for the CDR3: TGCGCCAGCACCGACGGTGAAGGCGTATATAATTCACCCCTCCACTTT. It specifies CASTDGEGVYNSPLHF.

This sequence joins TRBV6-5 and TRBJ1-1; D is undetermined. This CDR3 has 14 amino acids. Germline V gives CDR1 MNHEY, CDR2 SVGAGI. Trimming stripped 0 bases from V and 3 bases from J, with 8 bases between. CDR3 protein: CASSYSGRHTEAFF. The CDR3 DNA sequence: TGTGCCAGCAGTTACTCGGGCAGACACACTGAAGCTTTCTTT.

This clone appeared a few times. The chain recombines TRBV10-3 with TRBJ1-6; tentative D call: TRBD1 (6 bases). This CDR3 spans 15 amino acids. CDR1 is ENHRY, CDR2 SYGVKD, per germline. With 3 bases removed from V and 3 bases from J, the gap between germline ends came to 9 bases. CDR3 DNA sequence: TGTGCCATCAGTGACGGACAGAGCTATAATTCACCCCTCCACTTT. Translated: CAISDGQSYNSPLHF.

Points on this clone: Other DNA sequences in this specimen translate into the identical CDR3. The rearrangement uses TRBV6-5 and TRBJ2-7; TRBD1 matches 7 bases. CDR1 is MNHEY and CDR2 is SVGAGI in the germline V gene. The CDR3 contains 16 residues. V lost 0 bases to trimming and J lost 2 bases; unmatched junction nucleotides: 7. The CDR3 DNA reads TGTGCCAGCAGTTACTCTAGACAGGGTGGAACCTACGAGCAGTACTTC. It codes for CASSYSRQGGTYEQYF.

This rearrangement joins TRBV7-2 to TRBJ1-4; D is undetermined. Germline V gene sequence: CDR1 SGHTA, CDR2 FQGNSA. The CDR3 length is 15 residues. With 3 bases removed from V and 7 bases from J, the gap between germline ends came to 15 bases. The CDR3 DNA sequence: TGTGCCAGCAGCTTCGTCACGGGTCGGGGTGAAAAACTGTTTTTT. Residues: CASSFVTGRGEKLFF.